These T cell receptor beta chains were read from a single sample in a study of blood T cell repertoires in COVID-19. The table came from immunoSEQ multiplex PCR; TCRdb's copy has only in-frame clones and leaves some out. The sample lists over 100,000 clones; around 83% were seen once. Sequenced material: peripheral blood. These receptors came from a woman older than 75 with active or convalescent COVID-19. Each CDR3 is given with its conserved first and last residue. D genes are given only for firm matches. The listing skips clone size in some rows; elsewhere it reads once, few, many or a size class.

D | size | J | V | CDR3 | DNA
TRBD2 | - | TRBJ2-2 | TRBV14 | CASSHISWRGTNTGELFF | TGTGCCAGCAGCCACATCTCGTGGCGGGGGACGAACACCGGGGAGCTGTTTTTT
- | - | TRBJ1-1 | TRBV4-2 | CASSQEGGAEAFF | TGTGCCAGCAGCCAAGAAGGCGGCGCTGAAGCTTTCTTT
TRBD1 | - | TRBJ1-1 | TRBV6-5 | CASRKDRVYTEAFF | TGTGCCAGCAGAAAGGACAGGGTCTATACTGAAGCTTTCTTT
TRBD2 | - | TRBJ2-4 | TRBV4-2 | CASSQDGGARNIQYF | TGTGCCAGCAGCCAAGACGGGGGGGCGAGGAACATTCAGTACTTC
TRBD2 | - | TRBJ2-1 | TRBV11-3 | CASSSQTSGRVSEQFF | TGTGCCAGCAGCTCCCAGACTAGCGGGAGGGTAAGTGAGCAGTTCTTC
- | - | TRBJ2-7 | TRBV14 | CASSQLLGLYEQYF | TGTGCCAGCAGCCAACTTCTGGGACTCTACGAGCAGTACTTC
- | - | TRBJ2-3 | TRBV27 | CASRALGRQYF | TGTGCCAGCAGGGCTCTAGGTAGGCAGTATTTT
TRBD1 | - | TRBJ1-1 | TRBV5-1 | CASSLGARGRWDTEAFF | TGCGCCAGCAGCTTGGGGGCCAGGGGGCGGTGGGACACTGAAGCTTTCTTT
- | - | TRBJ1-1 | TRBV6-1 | CASSEALGRSTEAFF | TGTGCCAGCAGTGAAGCCCTGGGGAGGTCCACTGAAGCTTTCTTT
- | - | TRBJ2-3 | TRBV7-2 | CASSLVVGRQTDTQYF | TGTGCCAGCAGCTTAGTCGTCGGGAGACAAACAGATACGCAGTATTTT
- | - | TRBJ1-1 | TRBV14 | CASSQNPQGLNTEAFF | TGTGCCAGCAGCCAAAACCCTCAGGGGCTGAACACTGAAGCTTTCTTT
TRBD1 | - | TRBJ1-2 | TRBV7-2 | CASSLGPGQHHEGYTF | TGTGCCAGCAGTTTAGGGCCGGGACAGCACCATGAGGGCTACACCTTC
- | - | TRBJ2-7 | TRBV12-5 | CASAREQYF | TGTGCTAGTGCTCGCGAGCAGTACTTC
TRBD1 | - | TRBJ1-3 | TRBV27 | CASSAQTGIAGNTIYF | TGTGCCAGCAGTGCGCAGACAGGGATCGCTGGAAACACCATATATTTT
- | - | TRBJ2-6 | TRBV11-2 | CASSLLLGSGANVLTF | TGTGCCAGCAGCTTACTGCTGGGCTCCGGGGCCAACGTCCTGACTTTC
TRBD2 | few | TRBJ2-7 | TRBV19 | CASSLLAGSSYEQYF | TGTGCCAGTAGTCTCCTAGCGGGGAGCTCCTACGAGCAGTACTTC
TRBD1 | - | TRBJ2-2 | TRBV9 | CASSRAGGTGELFF | TGTGCCAGCAGCCGGGCAGGGGGCACCGGGGAGCTGTTTTTT
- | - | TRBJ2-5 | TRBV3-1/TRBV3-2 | CASSQVVKPSHRQRAQYF | TGTGCCAGCAGCCAAGTCGTCAAGCCTTCCCATCGCCAGAGGGCCCAGTACTTC
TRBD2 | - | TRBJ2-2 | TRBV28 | CASSTFLAGGFRNTGELFF | TGTGCCAGCAGTACGTTTCTGGCGGGAGGATTTCGGAACACCGGGGAGCTGTTTTTT
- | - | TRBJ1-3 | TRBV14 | CASSQGTLRGNTIYF | TGTGCCAGCAGCCAAGGGACTTTGAGAGGAAACACTATATATTTT
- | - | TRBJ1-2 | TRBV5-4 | CASSLGDYGYTF | TGTGCCAGCAGCTTGGGCGACTATGGCTACACCTTC
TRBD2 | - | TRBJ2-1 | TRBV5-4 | CASSPGTSGFNEQFF | TGTGCCAGCAGCCCGGGGACTAGCGGTTTCAATGAGCAGTTCTTC
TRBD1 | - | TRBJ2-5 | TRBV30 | CAETGQGRETQYF | TGTGCCGAAACTGGACAGGGCCGAGAGACCCAGTACTTC
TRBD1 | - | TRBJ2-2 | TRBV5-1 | CASSLRQGGATGELFF | TGCGCCAGCAGCTTAAGACAGGGTGGCGCCACCGGGGAGCTGTTTTTT
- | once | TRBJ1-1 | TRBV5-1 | CASSLAWGGNTEAFF | TGCGCCAGCAGCTTGGCCTGGGGCGGGAACACTGAAGCTTTCTTT
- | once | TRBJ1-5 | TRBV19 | CASNLRSNQPQHF | TGTGCCAGCAACCTCAGGAGCAATCAGCCCCAGCATTTT
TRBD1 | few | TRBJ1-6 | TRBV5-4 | CASSATGTNNSPLHF | TGTGCCAGCAGCGCGACAGGGACAAATAATTCACCCCTCCACTTT
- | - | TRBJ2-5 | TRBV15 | CATSRDPSEETQYF | TGTGCCACCAGCAGAGATCCGTCGGAAGAGACCCAGTACTTC
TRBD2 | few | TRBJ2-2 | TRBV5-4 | CASRPGTSGNTGELFF | TGTGCCAGCAGACCTGGGACTAGCGGGAACACCGGGGAGCTGTTTTTT
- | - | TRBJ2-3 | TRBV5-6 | CASRAELTDTQYF | TGTGCCAGCAGAGCGGAACTAACAGATACGCAGTATTTT
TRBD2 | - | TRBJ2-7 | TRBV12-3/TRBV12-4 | CASSKTSGEQYF | TGTGCCAGCAGCAAGACTAGCGGCGAGCAGTACTTC
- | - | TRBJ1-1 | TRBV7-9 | CASSFDGRSVTEAFF | TGTGCCAGCAGCTTTGATGGGAGGTCGGTAACTGAAGCTTTCTTT
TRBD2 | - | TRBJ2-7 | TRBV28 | CASRGRSGGPSEQYF | TGTGCCAGCCGGGGGCGTAGCGGGGGACCCTCCGAGCAGTACTTC
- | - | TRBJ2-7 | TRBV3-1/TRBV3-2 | CASSHLGGRPYEQYF | TGTGCCAGCAGCCATCTTGGGGGCCGACCCTACGAGCAGTACTTC
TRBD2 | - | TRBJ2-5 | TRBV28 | CASSFQYGLAGQEGLDAQYF | TGTGCCAGCAGTTTCCAATACGGACTAGCGGGCCAGGAAGGACTTGACGCCCAGTACTTC
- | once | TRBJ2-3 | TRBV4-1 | CASSQGGGADTQYF | TGCGCCAGCAGCCAGGGAGGGGGGGCAGATACGCAGTATTTT
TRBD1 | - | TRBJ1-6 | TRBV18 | CASSPWIGTDNSPLHF | TGTGCCAGCTCACCCTGGATTGGGACAGATAATTCACCCCTCCACTTT
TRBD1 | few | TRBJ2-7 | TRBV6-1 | CASSDTGGPYEQYF | TGTGCCAGCAGTGATACAGGGGGGCCATACGAGCAGTACTTC
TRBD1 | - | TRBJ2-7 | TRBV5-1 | CASSLGTGGDYEQYF | TGCGCCAGCAGCTTGGGGACAGGGGGTGACTACGAGCAGTACTTC
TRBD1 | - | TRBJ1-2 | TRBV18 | CASSPGTGPGYTF | TGTGCCAGCTCACCAGGGACAGGGCCTGGCTACACCTTC
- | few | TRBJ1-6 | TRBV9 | CASSVATGGQGVYSPLHF | TGTGCCAGCAGCGTAGCTACGGGGGGGCAGGGCGTTTACTCACCCCTCCACTTT
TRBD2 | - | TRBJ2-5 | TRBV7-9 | CASSLGLAGSETQYF | TGTGCCAGCAGCTTAGGACTAGCGGGATCGGAGACCCAGTACTTC
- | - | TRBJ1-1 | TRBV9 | CASSAYLGGNTEAFF | TGTGCCAGCAGCGCCTACCTGGGGGGAAACACTGAAGCTTTCTTT
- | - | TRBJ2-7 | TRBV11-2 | CASSLDRYSSGYEQYF | TGTGCCAGCAGCTTAGATCGGTATAGTAGCGGATACGAGCAGTACTTC
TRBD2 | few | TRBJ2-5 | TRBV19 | CASSILGGRARETQYF | TGTGCCAGTAGTATTTTGGGCGGGAGGGCCCGGGAGACCCAGTACTTC
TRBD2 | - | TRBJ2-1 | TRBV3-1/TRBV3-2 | CASSQTRLAVKFF | TGTGCCAGCAGCCAAACCCGACTAGCGGTTAAGTTCTTC
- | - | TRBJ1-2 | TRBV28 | CASSLSAGLSGYTF | TGTGCCAGCAGTTTATCCGCAGGGCTCTCTGGCTACACCTTC
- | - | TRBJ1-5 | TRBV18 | CASSPTGTINQPQHF | TGTGCCAGCTCACCAACAGGGACTATCAATCAGCCCCAGCATTTT
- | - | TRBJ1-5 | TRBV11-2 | CASSPSKVGTNDSNQPQHF | TGTGCCAGCAGCCCAAGTAAGGTTGGGACAAACGATAGCAATCAGCCCCAGCATTTT
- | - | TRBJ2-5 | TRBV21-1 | CASSKALSGKETQYF | TGTGCCAGCAGCAAAGCCCTTTCGGGGAAAGAGACCCAGTACTTC
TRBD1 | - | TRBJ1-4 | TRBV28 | CASSSGQTGFEKLFF | TGTGCCAGCAGCTCTGGACAGACAGGGTTCGAAAAACTGTTTTTT
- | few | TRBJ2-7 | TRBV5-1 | CASSFSGDSYEQYF | TGCGCCAGCAGCTTCTCGGGAGACTCCTACGAGCAGTACTTC
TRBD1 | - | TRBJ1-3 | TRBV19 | CASSIGDRLGNTIYF | TGTGCCAGTAGTATAGGGGACAGACTGGGGAACACCATATATTTT